One and the same sample provided the 6 T cell receptor beta chains below, sequenced in a study of blood T cells in healthy people across ages. For the second PCR, which ran for roughly 7 to 11 cycles, a sample-barcoded 5' primer and a J-beta primer mix were used. MiXCR was run by TCRdb on the 5' RACE reads, yielding one entry per CDR3 protein. The data hold about 1.5 million distinct CDR3 sequences, with 42% observed a single time. Sequences were obtained from blood. Receptor source: a woman aged 18-29 years in good health.

CDR3 residues: CASSTGDGSGNTIYF. The CDR3 DNA follows: TGTGCCAGCAGTACAGGGGACGGCTCTGGAAACACCATATATTTT. The chain joins TRBV12-3 or TRBV12-4 to TRBJ1-3; 7 bases fit TRBD1. V shed 5 bases and J 0 bases; nucleotides not matched to a gene: 4. This CDR3 is built from 15 residues.

This clonotype has a handful of counts. This rearrangement joins TRBV28 to TRBJ1-2; 10 nucleotides align to TRBD1. CDR1 is MDHEN, CDR2 SYDVKM, per germline. CDR3 size: 15 residues. With 5 bases clipped from V and 3 bases from J, the junction kept 6 bases outside the gene matches. CDR3: CASSQPGQGYYGYTF. CDR3 nucleotide sequence: TGTGCCAGCAGTCAGCCGGGACAGGGGTACTATGGCTACACCTTC.

Only a few counts were recorded for this clonotype. The CDR3 loop is CTLTGGWTGANVLTF. The CDR3 DNA reads TGTACGTTGACAGGGGGCTGGACTGGGGCCAACGTCCTGACTTTC. This rearrangement joins TRBV6-1 to TRBJ2-6; 10 bases agree with TRBD1. CDR1 and CDR2 (germline): MNHNS, SASEGT. The CDR3 contains 15 residues.

About this clonotype: Germline is not matched at one junction end, which may reflect a read error. V usage is TRBV5-1 and J usage is TRBJ2-7, with a weak D call TRBD1 (6 bases). Germline values: CDR1 SGHRS, CDR2 YFSETQ. This CDR3 comprises 14 residues. This CDR3 is CASSPDSFSCEQYF. In nucleotides, the CDR3 is TGCGCCAGCAGCCCGGACAGCTTCTCCTGCGAGCAGTACTTC.

The chain couples TRBV2 to TRBJ2-7; 11 bases agree with TRBD2. Germline V gene sequence: CDR1 SNHLY, CDR2 FYNNEI. The CDR3 has 15 residues. The V gene end was trimmed by 3 bases and the J gene end by 2 bases; junction bases not matched to a gene: 3. The CDR3 region is CASSDLAGGTYEQYF. The CDR3 DNA follows: TGTGCCAGCAGTGATTTAGCGGGGGGGACCTACGAGCAGTACTTC.

V is TRBV10-3 and J is TRBJ1-5, with 9 bases aligning to TRBD1. J was trimmed by 1 base and V by 11 bases; bases with no gene match: 9. CDR1 and CDR2 (germline): ENHRY, SYGVKD. This CDR3 spans 15 amino acids. This chain's CDR3 is CAVRQGQGSNQPQHF. CDR3 sequence (DNA): TGTGCCGTTAGGCAGGGACAGGGAAGCAATCAGCCCCAGCATTTT.